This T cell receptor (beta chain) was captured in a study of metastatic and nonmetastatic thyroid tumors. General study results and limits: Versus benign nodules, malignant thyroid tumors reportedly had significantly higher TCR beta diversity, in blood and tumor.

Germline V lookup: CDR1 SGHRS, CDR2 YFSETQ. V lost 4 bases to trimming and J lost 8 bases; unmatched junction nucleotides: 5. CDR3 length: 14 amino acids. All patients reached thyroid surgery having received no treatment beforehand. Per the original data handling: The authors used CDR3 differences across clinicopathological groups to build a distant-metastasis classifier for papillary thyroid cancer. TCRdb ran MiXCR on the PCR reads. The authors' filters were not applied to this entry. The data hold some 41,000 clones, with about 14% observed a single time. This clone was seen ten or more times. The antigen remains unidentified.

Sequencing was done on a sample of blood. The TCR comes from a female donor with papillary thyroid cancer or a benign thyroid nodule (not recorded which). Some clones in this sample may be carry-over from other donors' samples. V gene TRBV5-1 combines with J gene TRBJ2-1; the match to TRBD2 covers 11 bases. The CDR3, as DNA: TGCGCCAGCAGCGGAAGGACTAGCGGGTATGAGCAGTTCTTC. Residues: CASSGRTSGYEQFF.